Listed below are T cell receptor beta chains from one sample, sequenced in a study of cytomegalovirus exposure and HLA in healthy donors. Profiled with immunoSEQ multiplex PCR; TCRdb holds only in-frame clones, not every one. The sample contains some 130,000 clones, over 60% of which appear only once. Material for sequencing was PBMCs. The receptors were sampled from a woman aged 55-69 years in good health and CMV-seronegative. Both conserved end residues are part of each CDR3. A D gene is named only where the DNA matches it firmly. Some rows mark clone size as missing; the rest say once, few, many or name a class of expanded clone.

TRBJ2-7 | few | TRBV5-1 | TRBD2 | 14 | TGCGCCAGCAGCTCTAGCGGGGTATCGAACGAGCAGTACTTC | CASSSSGVSNEQYF
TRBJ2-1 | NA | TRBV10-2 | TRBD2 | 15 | TGCGCCAGCCAAAAACTAGCGGGAGTATGGTCTGAGCAGTTCTTC | CASQKLAGVWSEQFF
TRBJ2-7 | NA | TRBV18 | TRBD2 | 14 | TGTGCCAGCTCACCAGGGCTAGCGGACGGCGAGCAGTACTTC | CASSPGLADGEQYF
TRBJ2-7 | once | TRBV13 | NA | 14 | TGTGCCAGCAGCTTAGGGGCGGTATCCTACGAGCAGTACTTC | CASSLGAVSYEQYF
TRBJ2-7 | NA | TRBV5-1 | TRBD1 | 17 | TGCGCCAGCAGCCCCAGGGTAGGCGGACAGGGAGTTCTCGAGCAGTACTTC | CASSPRVGGQGVLEQYF
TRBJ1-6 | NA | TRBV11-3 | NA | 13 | TGTGCCAGCAGCTTCAGGGTCGATTCACCCCTCCACTTT | CASSFRVDSPLHF
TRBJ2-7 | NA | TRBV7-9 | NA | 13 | TGTGCCAGCAGCCCTTCAGGGGTCGGCGAGCAGTACTTC | CASSPSGVGEQYF
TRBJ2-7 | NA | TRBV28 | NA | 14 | TGTGCCAGCAGTTTTTCAGGGTCACTTGGGGAGCAGTACTTC | CASSFSGSLGEQYF
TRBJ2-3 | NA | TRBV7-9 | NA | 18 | TGTGCCAGCAGCTTACTCGCGGGGGCCTTCGGGAGCACAGATACGCAGTATTTT | CASSLLAGAFGSTDTQYF
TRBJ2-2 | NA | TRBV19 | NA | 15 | TGTGCCAGTAGTATCCGGGCGGGAAGCACCGGGGAGCTGTTTTTT | CASSIRAGSTGELFF
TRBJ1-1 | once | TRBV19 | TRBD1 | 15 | TGTGCCAGTAGTCCCGGGACAGGGGGGAGGACTGAAGCTTTCTTT | CASSPGTGGRTEAFF
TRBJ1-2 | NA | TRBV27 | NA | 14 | TGTGCCAGCAGTTTGAACAGGGCCAACTATGGCTACACCTTC | CASSLNRANYGYTF
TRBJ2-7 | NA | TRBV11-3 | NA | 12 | TGTGCCAGCAGCCTGACTGGCGTTGAGCAGTACTTC | CASSLTGVEQYF
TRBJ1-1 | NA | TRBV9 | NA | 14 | TGTGCCAGCAGCGCATTCGACAGGAGTACTGAAGCTTTCTTT | CASSAFDRSTEAFF
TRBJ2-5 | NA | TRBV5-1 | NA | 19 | TGCGCCAGCAGCAGCGATCCGGGACTCAGCCTCGGGGGCCAAGAGACCCAGTACTTC | CASSSDPGLSLGGQETQYF
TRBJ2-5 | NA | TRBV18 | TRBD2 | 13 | TGTGCCAGCTCACCCGGGACTAAAGAGACCCAGTACTTC | CASSPGTKETQYF
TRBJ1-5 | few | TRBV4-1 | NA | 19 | TGCGCCAGCAGCCCCCTACAGGGCCTGCGAGGTGTTAGCAATCAGCCCCAGCATTTT | CASSPLQGLRGVSNQPQHF
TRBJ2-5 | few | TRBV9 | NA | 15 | TGTGCCAGCAGCCGCATCGGGGTTTATCCCGAGACCCAGTACTTC | CASSRIGVYPETQYF
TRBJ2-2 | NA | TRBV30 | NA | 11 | TGTGCCTGGAGTAGCCCCGGGGAGCTGTTTTTT | CAWSSPGELFF
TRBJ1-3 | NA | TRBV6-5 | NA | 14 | TGTGCCAGCAGTGGCGGGGGGAGTGGAAACACCATATATTTT | CASSGGGSGNTIYF
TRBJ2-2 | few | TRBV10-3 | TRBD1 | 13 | TGTGCCATCAGGGGACAGGGGAGCGGGGAGCTGTTTTTT | CAIRGQGSGELFF
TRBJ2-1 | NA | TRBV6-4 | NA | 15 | TGTGCCAGCAGACCGACTACCAATACCTACAATGAGCAGTTCTTC | CASRPTTNTYNEQFF
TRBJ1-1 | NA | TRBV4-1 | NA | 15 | TGCGCCAGCAGCCAAGGACAGGCTCTGGACACTGAAGCTTTCTTT | CASSQGQALDTEAFF
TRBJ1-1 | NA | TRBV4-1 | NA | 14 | TGCGCCAGCAGCCAAGTACAGGGGAACACTGAAGCTTTCTTT | CASSQVQGNTEAFF
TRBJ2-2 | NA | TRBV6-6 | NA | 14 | TGTGCCAGCAGTTACTCGTTCGGGACCGGGGAGCTGTTTTTT | CASSYSFGTGELFF
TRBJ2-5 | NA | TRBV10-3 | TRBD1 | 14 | TGTGCCATCAGTGTATCAGGGGGCGGAGAGACCCAGTACTTC | CAISVSGGGETQYF
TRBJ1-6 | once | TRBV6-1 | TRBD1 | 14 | TGTGCCAGCAACCGACAGGGGGGCTTATCACCCCTCCACTTT | CASNRQGGLSPLHF
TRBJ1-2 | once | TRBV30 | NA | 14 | TGTGCCTGGACCATGGTCAGGGCCCCCTATGGCTACACCTTC | CAWTMVRAPYGYTF
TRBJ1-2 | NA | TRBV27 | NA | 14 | TGTGCCAGCAGTTTCCGCGGGAGGGAGCGTGGCTACACCTTC | CASSFRGRERGYTF
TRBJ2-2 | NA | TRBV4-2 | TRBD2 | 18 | TGTGCTAGCAGCCGCGGGGGAGCGGGAGGTTTGAACACCGGGGAGCTGTTTTTT | CASSRGGAGGLNTGELFF
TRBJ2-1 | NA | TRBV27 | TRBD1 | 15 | TGTGCCAGCAGTATGACAGGGGGCGGCTACAATGAGCAGTTCTTC | CASSMTGGGYNEQFF
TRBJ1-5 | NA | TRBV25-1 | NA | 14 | TGTGCCAGCAGTGAGCCGGGAAGCGGGCAGCCCCAGCATTTT | CASSEPGSGQPQHF
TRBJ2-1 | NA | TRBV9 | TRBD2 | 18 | TGTGCCAGCAGCGTAGTGGGACTAGCGGGGGGGGGTTACAATGAGCAGTTCTTC | CASSVVGLAGGGYNEQFF
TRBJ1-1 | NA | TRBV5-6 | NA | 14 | TGTGCCAGCACCCGGCGCGTCCGGGGCACTGAAGCTTTCTTT | CASTRRVRGTEAFF
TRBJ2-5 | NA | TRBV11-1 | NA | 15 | TGTGCCAGCAGCTTAGCGGCAGGGGCTCAAGAGACCCAGTACTTC | CASSLAAGAQETQYF
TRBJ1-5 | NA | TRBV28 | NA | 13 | TGTGCCAGCACGGGTATTGTTAGTCAGCCCCAGCATTTT | CASTGIVSQPQHF
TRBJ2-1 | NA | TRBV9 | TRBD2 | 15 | TGTGCCAGCAGCGGACTAGCGGGGCGTTTCAATGAGCAGTTCTTC | CASSGLAGRFNEQFF
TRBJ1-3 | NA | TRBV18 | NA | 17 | TGTGCCAGCTCTACAACTACCCTACAAAGCTCTGGAAACACCATATATTTT | CASSTTTLQSSGNTIYF
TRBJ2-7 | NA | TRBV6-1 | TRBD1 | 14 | TGTGCCAGCAGTGAAAGACAGGGTTTGTACGAGCAGTACTTC | CASSERQGLYEQYF
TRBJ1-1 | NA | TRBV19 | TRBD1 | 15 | TGTGCCAGTAGAAGGGCACAGGGGAGATCGGATGAAGCTTTCTTT | CASRRAQGRSDEAFF
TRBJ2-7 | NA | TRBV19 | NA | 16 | TGTGCCAGTAGTATCTTCGGCACCAGAGGGAACTACGAGCAGTACTTC | CASSIFGTRGNYEQYF
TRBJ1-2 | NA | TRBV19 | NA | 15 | TGTGCCAGTAGTATAGGAGGGCAGGAATACTATGGCTACACCTTC | CASSIGGQEYYGYTF
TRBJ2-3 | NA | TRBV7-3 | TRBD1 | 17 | TGTGCCAGCAGCCCGATTGGGACAGGGGGTTGGAGAGATACGCAGTATTTT | CASSPIGTGGWRDTQYF
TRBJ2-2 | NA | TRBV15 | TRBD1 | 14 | TGTGCCACCGCCGGGACAGCTAACACCGGGGAGCTGTTTTTT | CATAGTANTGELFF
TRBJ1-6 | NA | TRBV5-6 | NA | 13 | TGTGCCCCCCCGGTGTGGTATAATTCACCCCTCCACTTT | CAPPVWYNSPLHF
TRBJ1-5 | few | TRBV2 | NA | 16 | TGTGCCAGCAGGGGCCCCGCATCAGGGTCCATTCAGCCCCAGCATTTT | CASRGPASGSIQPQHF
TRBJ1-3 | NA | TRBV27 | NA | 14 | TGTGCCAGCAGTTTTTCGGGTTCTGGAAACACCATATATTTT | CASSFSGSGNTIYF
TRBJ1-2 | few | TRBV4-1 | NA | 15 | TGCGCCAGCAGCCAAGGCGGGGGTCCCGATTATGGCTACACCTTC | CASSQGGGPDYGYTF
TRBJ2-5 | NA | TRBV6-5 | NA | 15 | TGTGCCAGCAGTTACTCGTTTGGTATTGAGGAGACCCAGTACTTC | CASSYSFGIEETQYF
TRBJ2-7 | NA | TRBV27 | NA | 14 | TGTGCCAGCAGTTGGTTAATGGGGGCTGGCGAGCAGTACTTC | CASSWLMGAGEQYF
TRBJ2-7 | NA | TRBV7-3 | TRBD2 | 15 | TGTGCCAGCAGCTCGACTAGCGGGGATTCCTACGAGCAGTACTTC | CASSSTSGDSYEQYF
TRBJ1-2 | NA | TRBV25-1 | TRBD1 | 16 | TGTGCCAGCAGTCCTGGTGGGACAGGGCGTAACTATGGCTACACCTTC | CASSPGGTGRNYGYTF
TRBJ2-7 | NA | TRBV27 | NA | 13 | TGTGCCAGCAGTTTATCGCCGGGGTCCGAGCAGTACTTC | CASSLSPGSEQYF
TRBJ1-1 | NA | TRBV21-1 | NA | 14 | TGTGCCAGCAGCAAAGGACAGGGGGCAACTGAAGCTTTCTTT | CASSKGQGATEAFF
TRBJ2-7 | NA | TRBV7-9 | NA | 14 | TGTGCCAGCAGCTTAGGGCAGGCCTCCTACGAGCAGTACTTC | CASSLGQASYEQYF